This T cell receptor beta chain was identified in a study of blood T cells in healthy people across ages. A sample-barcoded 5' primer and a J-beta primer mix were used in a second PCR of about 7 to 12 cycles. Via MiXCR, TCRdb re-called the 5' RACE reads, giving one row per CDR3 protein. The sample carries about 540,000 distinct CDR3 sequences, 20% to 30% recorded once. Per germline, CDR1 MDHEN and CDR2 SYDVKM. There are 13 residues in the CDR3. V dropped 4 bases and J dropped 7 bases, with 10 bases sitting between them. This clonotype showed up just a few times. This sample also appeared in a second study, on T cells of mothers and their children.

The chain joins TRBV28 to TRBJ1-4; D remains ambiguous. Sequencing was carried out using blood. This receptor was obtained from a boy younger than 18 in good health. In nucleotides, the CDR3 is TGTGCCAGCAGTTGGACGTTTTCTGAAAAACTGTTTTTT. This gives the protein CASSWTFSEKLFF. The full variable domain, in which reference TRBV28 and TRBJ1-4 provide the parts outside the CDR3, is DVKVTQSSRYLVKRTGEKVFLECVQDMDHENMFWYRQDPGLGLRLIYFSYDVKMKEKGDIPEGYSVSREKKERFSLILESASTNQTSMYLCASSWTFSEKLFFGSGTQLSVL.